One T cell receptor (beta chain) is described in this entry. This entry is derived from a study of cytomegalovirus exposure and HLA in healthy donors. CDR3 length: 15 amino acids. The trim removed 6 bases at V and 3 bases at J, leaving 6 bases unmatched. Per germline, CDR1 WNHNN and CDR2 SYGVQD (reference sequence). PCR primers comprised 60 Vbeta and 13 Jbeta primers. TCRdb keeps only in-frame clones here, not all; method: immunoSEQ multiplex PCR. The data hold 150,000 to 200,000 clones, with 60% to 80% observed a single time. The chain recombines TRBV10-1 with TRBJ2-1; 9 bases map to TRBD1. Sequencing input: PBMCs. The clonotype was recovered from a man over 45 in good health and CMV-seropositive. The CDR3 DNA sequence: TGCGCCAGCAGCGACCGGGACAGGGACTACAATGAGCAGTTCTTC. Its translation: CASSDRDRDYNEQFF.